This T cell receptor beta chain was found in a study of CD8 T cells in Susac syndrome. Sequencing of TCR beta, carried out with a high-throughput approach, was applied to CD8+ and CD4+ T cells from the blood. FACS was used to enrich TEMRA cells, whereas the CD8+ and CD4+ T cells were obtained by negative isolation. Roughly 0.45 to 1 ug RNA was reverse transcribed with random hexamers. TCRdb ran MiXCR on the immunoSEQ multiplex PCR reads and lists one entry per CDR3 protein. The sample has some 130,000 distinct CDR3 sequences; about 90% are singletons. V lost 5 bases, J lost 8 bases, and 6 bases stayed unmatched. Germline values: CDR1 SEHNR, CDR2 FQNEAQ (reference sequence). The CDR3 runs 13 residues.

The rearrangement links TRBV7-9 to TRBJ2-4, with TRBD1 identical over 7 bases. The sequence was collected from a human donor with multiple sclerosis. Sequencing input: CD8+ T cells from PBMCs. CDR3 coding DNA: TGTGCCAGCAGCATTACAGGGGAAGACATTCAGTACTTC. Its protein product is CASSITGEDIQYF.